Given below is one TCR beta chain in context. What it binds is unknown. The record originates from a study of monozygotic twins with inflammatory bowel disease. Study findings and constraints: Among IBD patients, fewer clonotypes were shared with others than among healthy twins, especially with disease activity.

Molecular identifiers with 6-nucleotide sample barcodes were added during cDNA synthesis via template switching. With the 5' RACE reads reprocessed, TCRdb shows one record per CDR3 protein and no DNA. This sample lists fewer than 550,000 distinct CDR3 sequences; its ten largest clones have approximately 2.4%. The CDR3 runs to 16 residues. Germline loops: CDR1 MNHEY, CDR2 SMNVEV (reference sequence). This receptor was identified in a human donor with ulcerative colitis or Crohn's disease, or a healthy co-twin of an affected twin (not recorded which). The rearrangement links TRBV27 to TRBJ2-7; TCRdb returns TRBD2, unconfirmable since there is no DNA. Source material: blood. CDR3 sequence: CASSLIAGGLVYEQYF.